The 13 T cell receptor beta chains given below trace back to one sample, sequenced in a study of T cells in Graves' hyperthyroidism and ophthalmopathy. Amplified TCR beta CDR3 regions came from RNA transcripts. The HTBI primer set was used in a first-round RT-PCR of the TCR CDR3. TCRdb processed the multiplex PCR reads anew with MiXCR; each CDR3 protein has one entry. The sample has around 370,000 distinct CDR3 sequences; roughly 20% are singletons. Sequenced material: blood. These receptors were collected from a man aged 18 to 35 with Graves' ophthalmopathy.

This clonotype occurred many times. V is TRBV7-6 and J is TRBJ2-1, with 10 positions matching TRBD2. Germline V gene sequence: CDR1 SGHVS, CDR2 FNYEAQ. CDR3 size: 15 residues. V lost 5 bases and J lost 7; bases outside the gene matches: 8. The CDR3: CASSNIAGGRNEQFF. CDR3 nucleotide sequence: TGTGCCAGCAGCAACATAGCGGGGGGTAGGAATGAGCAGTTCTTC.

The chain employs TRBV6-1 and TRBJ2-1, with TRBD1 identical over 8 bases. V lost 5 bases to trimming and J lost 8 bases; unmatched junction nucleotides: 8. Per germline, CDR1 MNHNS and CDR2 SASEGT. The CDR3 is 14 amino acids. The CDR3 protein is CASSSPGGADEQFF. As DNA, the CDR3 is TGTGCCAGCAGTTCCCCAGGGGGCGCGGATGAGCAGTTCTTC.

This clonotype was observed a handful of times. The CDR3 sequence is CATSDLRGNNEQFF. The CDR3, as DNA: TGTGCCACCAGTGATTTGAGGGGGAACAATGAGCAGTTCTTC. The V and J genes are TRBV24-1 and TRBJ2-1; possible D gene TRBD1, 6 bases. The CDR3 totals 14 residues. V lost 0 bases and J lost 5, with 7 bases in between. The germline gives CDR1 KGHDR, CDR2 SFDVKD.

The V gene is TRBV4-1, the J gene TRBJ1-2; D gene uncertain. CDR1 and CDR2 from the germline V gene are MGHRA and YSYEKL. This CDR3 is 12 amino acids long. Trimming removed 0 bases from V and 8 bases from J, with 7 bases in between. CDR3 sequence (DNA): TGCGCCAGCAGCCAAGAAGCGTTCGGCTACACCTTC. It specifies CASSQEAFGYTF.

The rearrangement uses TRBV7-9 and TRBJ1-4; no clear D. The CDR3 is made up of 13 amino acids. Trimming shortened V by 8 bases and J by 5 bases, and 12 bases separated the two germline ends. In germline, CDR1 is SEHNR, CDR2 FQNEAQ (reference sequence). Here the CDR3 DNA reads TGTGCCAGCGCCCAGGACGGGAATGAAAAACTGTTTTTT. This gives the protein CASAQDGNEKLFF.

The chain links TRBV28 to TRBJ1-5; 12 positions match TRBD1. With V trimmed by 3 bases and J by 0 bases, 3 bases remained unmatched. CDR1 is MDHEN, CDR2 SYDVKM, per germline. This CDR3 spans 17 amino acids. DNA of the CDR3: TGTGCCAGCAGTTTCCGGGACAGGGGGCGTAGCAATCAGCCCCAGCATTTT. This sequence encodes CASSFRDRGRSNQPQHF.

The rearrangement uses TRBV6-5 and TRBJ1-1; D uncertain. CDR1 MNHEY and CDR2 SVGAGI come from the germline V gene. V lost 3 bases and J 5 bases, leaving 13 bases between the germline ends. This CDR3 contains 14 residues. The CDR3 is CASSYTTQSTEAFF. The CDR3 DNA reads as TGTGCCAGCAGTTATACAACGCAGAGTACTGAAGCTTTCTTT.

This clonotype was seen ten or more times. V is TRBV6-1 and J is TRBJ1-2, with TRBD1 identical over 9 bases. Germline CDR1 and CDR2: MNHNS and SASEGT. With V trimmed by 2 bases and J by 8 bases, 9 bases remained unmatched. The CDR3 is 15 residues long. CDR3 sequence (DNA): TGTGCCAGCAGTGAACAGGGACAGGGTCTCACCGGCTACACCTTC. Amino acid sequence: CASSEQGQGLTGYTF.

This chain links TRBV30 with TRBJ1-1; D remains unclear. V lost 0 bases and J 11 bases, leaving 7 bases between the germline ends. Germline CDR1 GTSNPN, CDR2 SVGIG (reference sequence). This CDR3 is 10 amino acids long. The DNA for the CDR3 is TGTGCCTGGAGTGTACATCGCGCTTTCTTT. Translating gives CAWSVHRAFF.

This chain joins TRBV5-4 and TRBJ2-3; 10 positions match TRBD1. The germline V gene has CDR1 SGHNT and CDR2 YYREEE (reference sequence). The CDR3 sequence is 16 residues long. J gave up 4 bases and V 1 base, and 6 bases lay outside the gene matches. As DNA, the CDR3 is TGTGCCAGCAGCTTGCTTTCGGGACAGGGGTCAGATACGCAGTATTTT. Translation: CASSLLSGQGSDTQYF.

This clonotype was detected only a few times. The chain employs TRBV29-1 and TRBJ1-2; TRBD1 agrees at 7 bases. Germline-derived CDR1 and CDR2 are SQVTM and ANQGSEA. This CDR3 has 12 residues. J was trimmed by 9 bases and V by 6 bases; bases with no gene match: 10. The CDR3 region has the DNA TGCAGCGTCCCCAGGGGGTACGAAAGCTACACCTTC. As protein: CSVPRGYESYTF.

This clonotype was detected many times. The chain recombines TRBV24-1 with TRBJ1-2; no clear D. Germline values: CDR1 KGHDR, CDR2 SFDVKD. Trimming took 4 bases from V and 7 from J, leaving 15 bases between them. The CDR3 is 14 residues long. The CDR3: CATSDRWRSAGYTF. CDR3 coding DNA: TGTGCCACCAGTGACCGCTGGAGGTCCGCTGGCTACACCTTC.

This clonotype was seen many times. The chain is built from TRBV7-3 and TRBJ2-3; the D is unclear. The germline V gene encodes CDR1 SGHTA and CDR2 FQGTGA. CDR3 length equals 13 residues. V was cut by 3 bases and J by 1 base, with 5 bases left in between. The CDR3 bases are TGTGCCAGCAGCTTTCAGGGCACAGATACGCAGTATTTT. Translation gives CASSFQGTDTQYF.